Each of the 5 T cell receptor beta chains below was sequenced from the same sample in a study of cytomegalovirus exposure and HLA in healthy donors. Amplification used 60 Vbeta primers and 13 Jbeta primers. Sequencing used immunoSEQ multiplex PCR; TCRdb keeps in-frame clones, though not all of them. This sample has roughly 130,000 clones, with about 8.5% found just once. The sequenced sample consisted of PBMCs. The receptor source for this set is a man aged 35-49 years in good health and CMV-seronegative.

This clone was observed a handful of times. The chain is built from TRBV18 and TRBJ1-2; D ambiguous. This CDR3 has 16 residues. Germline assignment: CDR1 KGHSH and CDR2 LQKENI. The V gene lost 0 bases and the J gene lost 4 bases, with 15 bases spanning the gap. The CDR3 region has the DNA TGTGCCAGCTCACCACCGGTAGGGAGAGGGTCCTATGGCTACACCTTC. Translated, it gives CASSPPVGRGSYGYTF.

The J gene is TRBJ1-1, the V gene TRBV5-7, with 7 bases fitting TRBD1. Being an ORF, TRBV5-7 has a function that is uncertain. There are 14 residues in the CDR3. V gave up 4 bases and J gave up 4 bases; unmatched junction bases: 7. The CDR3 is CASSRDRVGTEAFF. DNA for the CDR3: TGTGCCAGCAGCCGAGACAGGGTAGGCACTGAAGCTTTCTTT.

This clone has only a few counts. This rearrangement joins TRBV6-1 to TRBJ1-1; 9 bases fit TRBD1. With V trimmed by 2 bases and J by 3 bases, 7 bases remained unmatched. The CDR3 is 16 amino acids. From germline, CDR1 is MNHNS and CDR2 SASEGT. In DNA, the CDR3 is TGTGCCAGCAGTGAAATGGGACAGGGTGTTGACACTGAAGCTTTCTTT. Protein: CASSEMGQGVDTEAFF.

A few counts support this clone. This rearrangement joins TRBV9 to TRBJ2-1, with D maybe TRBD2 (5 bases). With 0 bases removed from V and 5 bases from J, the gap between germline ends came to 12 bases. There are 15 residues in the CDR3. Germline-derived CDR1 and CDR2 are SGDLS and YYNGEE. CDR3 loop: CASSVGLAKNNEQFF. The CDR3 nucleotides read TGTGCCAGCAGCGTAGGGCTAGCCAAGAACAATGAGCAGTTCTTC.

V is TRBV6-5 and J is TRBJ2-4; D ambiguous. The CDR3 is made up of 14 amino acids. CDR1 is MNHEY, CDR2 SVGAGI, per germline. V lost 4 bases to trimming and J lost 0 bases, with 7 bases between them. In nucleotides, the CDR3 is TGTGCCAGCAGTTCTCCGGGAGCCAAAAACATTCAGTACTTC. Translating gives CASSSPGAKNIQYF.